Sequencing of this T cell receptor (beta chain) was carried out in a study of blood T cell repertoires in COVID-19. Assay: immunoSEQ multiplex PCR; the TCRdb copy retains only in-frame clones and omits some. The data contain around 300,000 clones, 90% of them singletons. This CDR3 region has 14 residues. V gave up 3 bases and J gave up 4 bases, with 10 bases separating them. CDR1 and CDR2 (germline): MDHEN, SYDVKM. To note about this clone: The same CDR3 can be traced to other DNA sequences in this sample.

Allocation to cohorts depended on clinical history reported by the participants. The sample taken for sequencing was PBMCs or T cells enriched from blood (not recorded which). V and J are TRBV28 and TRBJ1-3; D uncertain. The TCR comes from a woman younger than 30 with acute COVID-19. The CDR3 reads CASSFPGSGNTIYF. The CDR3, as DNA: TGTGCCAGCAGTTTCCCCGGGTCCGGAAACACCATATATTTT.